This T cell receptor beta chain was sequenced for a study of blood T cell repertoires in COVID-19 (dated by TCRdb to about 2020). Regarding the complete study: Collaborator samples came from the United States, Italy and Spain and covered acute and convalescent phases of COVID-19. Sample metadata almost always included a de-identified subject ID, COVID-19 status, age in years and sex. The material from the prospective study consisted of cDNA or gDNA derived from T cells, B-cell-depleted T cells, or PBMCs. HLA class I and class II types, where available, came from metadata supplied by the sample provider rather than from assay-based typing. The repertoires were made available in a free public database intended to serve as a resource for research on the immune response to SARS-CoV-2. Samples were obtained from the ongoing ImmuneRACE study (first 160 participants) and from about 1,300 subjects provided by 6 global collaborators. The dataset comprised deeply sampled blood TCRbeta repertoires from subjects exposed to, actively infected with, or recovered from COVID-19.

TCRbeta CDR3 regions were amplified from genomic DNA using the immunoSEQ Assay, a bias-controlled multiplex PCR. Under the source paper's analysis protocol: The number of nucleated cells in each sample was estimated by amplification of reference gene primers within the assay. To quantify the absolute abundance of each unique TCRbeta CDR3 rearrangement, sequence reads were collapsed and filtered. Productive Simpson clonality was computed per sample as the square root of Simpson's diversity index over productive rearrangements. The immuneACCESS repertoire file appears here via TCRdb, limited to in-frame rearrangements. These files lack a portion of the clones; in checked studies, under half of the deficit traces to unresolved V genes, and the cause of the others is not known. The V and J calls and clone size come from that table; D and trimming were worked out from the DNA. Present in this sample are 150,000 or so clones, approximately 92% of which were seen just once. The ten most abundant clones make up 13% of the sample.

From a lookup of the germline V gene (reference sequence), CDR1 and CDR2 are LNHDA and SQIVND. The CDR3 runs 14 residues from the cysteine to the phenylalanine. The only DNA kept is the CDR3, 42 bases in frame from the first base. V drops 10 bases and J drops 4 bases, leaving 16 bases in between. Results the study describes overall, beyond this receptor: How much clinical and demographic metadata was included differed by source and by participant, and the metadata was provided uncurated.

One collaborating source in Seattle enrolled patients while the patients were actively infected and followed the patients over time throughout the course of disease. The collaborating institutions used their own protocols to collect whole blood in K2EDTA tubes. For TCRbeta analysis, collaborator samples were shipped as frozen whole blood, as isolated PBMCs, or as DNA extracted from either sample type. As concerns this clone: What this receptor recognizes is not known. No much larger clonotype is one base removed from it; base qualities were not supplied.

Sample: peripheral blood. This TCR derives from a young man with COVID-19, enrolled during active disease. This chain joins TRBV19 to TRBJ2-2; 6 matching bases give a weak D call of TRBD2. The DNA sequence is as follows: TGTGCCACTAGGGCGGGGAGGAGCACCGGGGAGCTGTTTTTT. It specifies CATRAGRSTGELFF. Joined to the reference TRBV19 and TRBJ2-2 proteins, this CDR3 gives the full variable domain: DGGITQSPKYLFRKEGQNVTLSCEQNLNHDAMYWYRQDPGQGLRLIYYSQIVNDFQKGDIAEGYSVSREKKESFPLTVTSAQKNPTAFYLCATRAGRSTGELFFGEGSRLTVL.